The 23 T cell receptor beta chains reported below all come from one sample, sequenced in a study of T cell responses to AZD1222 COVID-19 vaccine. Using immunoSEQ multiplex PCR, the repertoire was profiled, and TCRdb retains in-frame clones only, with some absent. Counted here are about 100,000 clones, roughly 90% occurring once; the ten biggest clones make up approximately 9%. This specimen was peripheral blood, taken 28 days after the second AZD1222 dose. Receptor source: an adult who received the AZD1222 COVID-19 vaccine.

The genes are TRBV28 and TRBJ1-3, with D unclear. The CDR3 has 16 residues. Germline assignment: CDR1 MDHEN and CDR2 SYDVKM. Trimming shortened V by 5 bases and J by 4 bases, and 18 bases separated the two germline ends. The CDR3 bases are TGTGCCAGCAGTCCTCCCCTGACATTTTCAGGAAACACCATATATTTT. It specifies CASSPPLTFSGNTIYF.

This chain joins TRBV21-1 and TRBJ1-5; the tabulated D call, TRBD1, remains unverified against the DNA. TRBV21-1 is recorded as a pseudogene. The CDR3 covers 17 residues. The CDR3 region has the DNA TGTGCCAGCAGCATTAGCACAGGGGAAAAAGGCAATCAGCCCCAGCATTTT. Amino acid sequence: CASSISTGEKGNQPQHF.

The CDR3: CASSVGGSAGNQPQHF. CDR3 DNA: TGTGCCAGCAGCGTAGGCGGCAGCGCGGGCAATCAGCCCCAGCATTTT. The chain uses TRBV9 and TRBJ1-5, with D unclear. Germline CDR1 SGDLS, CDR2 YYNGEE. The CDR3 is made up of 16 amino acids. Deletions cut 0 bases from V and 2 bases from J, with 12 bases between.

The gene calls are TRBV5-5 and TRBJ2-1; TRBD1 is a possible D gene (5 bases). Trimming cost V 0 bases and J 4 bases, with 5 bases left between them. In germline, CDR1 is SGHKS, CDR2 YYEKEE (reference sequence). The CDR3 is 13 amino acids. DNA of the CDR3: TGTGCCAGCAGCTTGGGACAGTACAATGAGCAGTTCTTC. Translation gives CASSLGQYNEQFF.

The chain employs TRBV30 and TRBJ2-7; unclear D gene. This CDR3 contains 15 residues. The germline V gene has CDR1 GTSNPN and CDR2 SVGIG (reference sequence). The V end was cut by 0 bases, the J end by 3 bases, with 15 bases between. The CDR3 loop reads CAWSVAGVKLYEQYF. The CDR3 coding sequence is TGTGCCTGGAGTGTAGCTGGGGTAAAGCTCTACGAGCAGTACTTC.

The gene calls are TRBV28 and TRBJ2-1; D possibly matches TRBD1 or TRBD2 (5 bases each). With 6 bases removed from V and 5 bases from J, the gap between germline ends came to 20 bases. Per germline, CDR1 MDHEN and CDR2 SYDVKM. This CDR3 is built from 16 residues. CDR3 sequence (DNA): TGTGCCAGCAGACCCTGGAAGGCAGGGACGGACAATGAGCAGTTCTTC. This translates into CASRPWKAGTDNEQFF.

A few counts support this clone. The chain joins TRBV7-9 to TRBJ1-5, with 7 bases matching TRBD1. The CDR3 runs to 13 residues. J gave up 7 bases and V 6 bases, and 6 bases lay outside the gene matches. Germline CDR1 reads SEHNR; CDR2 reads FQNEAQ (reference sequence). CDR3 DNA: TGTGCCAGCAGTCGGGGGACAGCCCAGCCCCAGCATTTT. As protein: CASSRGTAQPQHF.

This clone came up once. The junction departs from germline at one end; a sequencing error may be responsible. The CDR3 bases are TGTGCCAGCAGCCTGACTCGGACTAGTCTGGTCTTC. Protein sequence: CASSLTRTSLVF. V and J are TRBV7-6 and TRBJ2-1, with TRBD2 matching over 7 bases. Per germline, CDR1 SGHVS and CDR2 FNYEAQ. This CDR3 region has 12 residues. The entire variable domain, with the rest obtained from reference TRBV7-6 and TRBJ2-1, is as follows: GAGVSQSPRYKVTKRGQDVALRCDPISGHVSLYWYRQALGQGPEFLTYFNYEAQQDKSGLPNDRFSAERPEGSISTLTIQRTEQRDSAMYRCASSLTRTSLVFGPGTRLTVL.

This clone was detected once. The chain employs TRBV5-1 and TRBJ1-2; 10 bases align to TRBD1. The CDR3 covers 14 residues. Germline values: CDR1 SGHRS, CDR2 YFSETQ. V trimming: 9 bases; J trimming: 8 bases; junction bases outside the gene matches: 13. The CDR3 is CATLGGGQGKGYTF. CDR3 in DNA: TGCGCCACCCTGGGAGGGGGACAGGGGAAGGGCTACACCTTC.

This clone was counted once. CDR3 residues: CASSLLRGENTEAFF. DNA for the CDR3: TGTGCCAGCTCACTACTCCGGGGGGAAAACACTGAAGCTTTCTTT. V and J are TRBV18 and TRBJ1-1; D may be TRBD1 (5 bases). The V end lost 4 bases, the J end lost 2 bases, and 14 bases lay between the germline ends. This CDR3 contains 15 residues. Germline lookup yields CDR1 KGHSH and CDR2 LQKENI.

V and J are TRBV6-5 and TRBJ1-1; D not resolved. The CDR3 is made up of 16 amino acids. V was trimmed by 0 bases and J by 1 base, leaving 12 bases between them. CDR1 is MNHEY, CDR2 SVGAGI, per germline. CDR3 protein: CASSYSTSSGNTEAFF. The CDR3 coding sequence is TGTGCCAGCAGTTACTCGACGTCTTCAGGGAACACTGAAGCTTTCTTT.

Points on this clone: Other DNA sequences of this sample code for an identical CDR3. DNA of the CDR3: TGTGCCAGCTCCCTGACAGGGGCGGCTAATGAAAAACTGTTTTTT. This sequence encodes CASSLTGAANEKLFF. V usage is TRBV18 and J usage is TRBJ1-4, with 8 bases lining up with TRBD1. J gave up 3 bases and V 6 bases, and 6 bases lay outside the gene matches. The CDR3 is made up of 15 amino acids. The germline CDR1 and CDR2 sequences are KGHSH and LQKENI. The variable domain in full, with the rest retrieved from reference TRBV18 and TRBJ1-4, is NAGVMQNPRHLVRRRGQEARLRCSPMKGHSHVYWYRQLPEEGLKFMVYLQKENIIDESGMPKERFSAEFPKEGPSILRIQQVVRGDSAAYFCASSLTGAANEKLFFGSGTQLSVL.

A single count supports this clone. The chain combines TRBV2 with TRBJ2-3; 8 bases agree with TRBD2. Germline trimming cut 5 bases from V and 4 bases from J; bases unmatched to any gene: 5. This CDR3 has 14 amino acids. CDR1 SNHLY and CDR2 FYNNEI come from the germline V gene. CDR3 DNA sequence: TGTGCCAGCAGTCAGGGACTAGGGGCAGATACGCAGTATTTT. Protein product: CASSQGLGADTQYF.

The chain uses TRBV19 and TRBJ2-1; 9 bases align to TRBD1. Germline CDR1 reads LNHDA; CDR2 reads SQIVND (reference sequence). This CDR3 region has 13 residues. V trimming: 8 bases; J trimming: 7 bases; junction bases outside the gene matches: 6. The CDR3 here is CASGQGTGNEQFF. For the CDR3, the DNA is TGTGCCAGTGGACAGGGGACCGGGAATGAGCAGTTCTTC.

This rearrangement joins TRBV9 to TRBJ2-3; TRBD2 matches 12 bases. After removal of 0 bases from V and 4 bases from J, the junction contained 6 bases not matched to a gene. This CDR3 contains 17 residues. Germline V lookup: CDR1 SGDLS, CDR2 YYNGEE. The CDR3 DNA reads TGTGCCAGCAGCGTAGGGGCTAGCGGGAGGGTGGCAGATACGCAGTATTTT. Protein product: CASSVGASGRVADTQYF. Full variable domain (remainder filled in from reference TRBV9 and TRBJ2-3): DSGVTQTPKHLITATGQRVTLRCSPRSGDLSVYWYQQSLDQGLQFLIQYYNGEERAKGNILERFSAQQFPDLHSELNLSSLELGDSALYFCASSVGASGRVADTQYFGPGTRLTVL.

The chain employs TRBV9 and TRBJ2-7; 9 nucleotides match TRBD2. Trimming took 0 bases from V and 7 from J; bases not matched to a gene: 11. The CDR3 sequence is 16 residues long. The germline gives CDR1 SGDLS, CDR2 YYNGEE. CDR3 in DNA: TGTGCCAGCAGCGTAGCTAGTTTAGCGGGAGCCGGGGAGCAGTACTTC. This translates into CASSVASLAGAGEQYF.

The chain links TRBV27 to TRBJ2-2, with 8 nucleotides matching TRBD1. Per germline, CDR1 MNHEY and CDR2 SMNVEV (reference sequence). The CDR3 length is 13 residues. V was clipped by 7 bases and J by 8 bases; unmatched bases: 6. The CDR3 region is CASIPQGAGELFF. CDR3 DNA sequence: TGTGCCAGCATTCCCCAGGGGGCAGGGGAGCTGTTTTTT.

The chain couples TRBV9 to TRBJ1-3, with D tentatively TRBD1 (6 bases). The CDR3 spans 16 residues. V lost 3 bases, J lost 0 bases, and 13 bases lay in between. CDR1 and CDR2 from the germline V gene are SGDLS and YYNGEE. CDR3 nucleotides: TGTGCCAGCAGCGGGGGGGACACCAACTCTGGAAACACCATATATTTT. Protein sequence: CASSGGDTNSGNTIYF.

The chain joins TRBV3-1 (or the pseudogene TRBV3-2) to TRBJ2-5; no reliable D call. CDR1 LGHDT and CDR2 YNNKEL come from the germline V gene (reference sequence). V was clipped by 1 base and J by 1 base, with 7 bases between them. The CDR3 is 14 residues long. DNA for the CDR3: TGTGCCAGCAGCCAAGGCCTGAGCCAAGAGACCCAGTACTTC. Its protein product is CASSQGLSQETQYF.

The chain recombines TRBV7-2 with TRBJ2-1; unclear D gene. Trimming left V 8 bases short and J 7 bases short, with 15 bases between. Germline-derived CDR1 and CDR2 are SGHTA and FQGNSA. The CDR3 has 13 amino acids. Here the CDR3 DNA reads TGTGCCAGCGGGAATCCCCATGAGAATGAGCAGTTCTTC. Protein: CASGNPHENEQFF.

V and J are TRBV28 and TRBJ2-7; D remains unclear. This CDR3 contains 14 residues. V was pared by 6 bases and J by 0 bases, with 12 bases between. CDR1 MDHEN and CDR2 SYDVKM come from the germline V gene. CDR3 region: CASSSNSLSYEQYF. The CDR3 nucleotides read TGTGCCAGCAGCTCTAACTCCCTCTCCTACGAGCAGTACTTC.

The CDR3 sequence is CASSPLGLSGVADGYTF. In nucleotides, the CDR3 is TGTGCCAGCTCACCACTTGGCCTCTCCGGGGTTGCGGATGGCTACACCTTC. The chain carries TRBV18 and TRBJ1-2; no clear D gene. This CDR3 is built from 17 residues. Per germline, CDR1 KGHSH and CDR2 LQKENI. V lost 1 base to trimming and J lost 6 bases, with 21 bases between them.

The rearrangement links TRBV19 to TRBJ1-5, with 7 bases identical to TRBD1. CDR1 and CDR2 from the germline V gene are LNHDA and SQIVND (reference sequence). The CDR3 totals 17 residues. The J segment lost 0 bases and the V segment lost 1 base, leaving 6 bases of the junction unmatched. This CDR3 reads CASSIVGTAYSNQPQHF. As DNA, the CDR3 is TGTGCCAGTAGTATAGTCGGGACAGCATATAGCAATCAGCCCCAGCATTTT.